Listed below are T cell receptor beta chains from one sample, sequenced in a study of T cells in Graves' hyperthyroidism and ophthalmopathy. TCRdb recomputed calls from the multiplex PCR reads with MiXCR, one row per CDR3 protein. The sample holds over 500,000 distinct CDR3 sequences; over 15% are singletons and the top ten take around 17%. Sequencing used blood. Source of these receptors: a woman between 18 and 29 years old with Graves' ophthalmopathy. The CDR3 runs from the conserved cysteine through the conserved F or W.

>TRBJ1-1|TRBV6-5
CASSYGGHTEAFF
>TRBJ2-2|TRBV15
CATSRDQLAGGTGELFF
>TRBJ1-2|TRBV11-2
CASSPIHDRVGGYTF
>TRBJ2-5|TRBV7-2
CASSSRGQGETQYF
>TRBJ1-1|TRBV6-5
CASSYSQVMNTEAFF
>TRBJ2-3|TRBV27
CASSLFFSGVSDTQYF
>TRBJ2-5|TRBV28
CASSETQGGAQETQYF
>TRBJ2-1|TRBV7-2
CASSLGTSGRVSSSYNEQFF
>TRBJ2-7|TRBV29-1
CSVEAGIRYEQYF
>TRBJ2-1|TRBV24-1
CATSDSESNEQFF
>TRBJ2-1|TRBV15
CATSMTSGRLNEQFF
>TRBJ1-6|TRBV28
CASIGGLPPLHF
>TRBJ1-1|TRBV19
CASSSGQGGNWNTEAFF
>TRBJ2-7|TRBV28
CASSHFQATYEQYF
>TRBJ1-2|TRBV28
CASRDLGYGYTF
>TRBJ1-6|TRBV28
CASKIQGAAALHF
>TRBJ1-2|TRBV6-2/TRBV6-3
CASRLGTGHGYTF
>TRBJ2-4|TRBV28
CASSPLAGGPLNIQYF
>TRBJ1-4|TRBV14
CASSQDPSLAGEKLFF
>TRBJ2-3|TRBV7-8
CASSFGVAGGLVTDTQYF
>TRBJ1-2|TRBV7-9
CASSLSGTGGSYGYTF
>TRBJ2-7|TRBV3-1
CASSQNYYEQYF
>TRBJ1-1|TRBV7-9
CASSLVGAGTGASEAFF
>TRBJ1-1|TRBV6-1
CASSEAGDRQVSNTEASF
>TRBJ1-5|TRBV4-1
CASSQQGYSNQPQHF
>TRBJ1-3|TRBV3-1
CASSQEVPGNTIYF
>TRBJ1-2|TRBV28
CATRTTVPYGYTF
>TRBJ2-7|TRBV27
CASSFWGPYEQYF
>TRBJ2-1|TRBV13
CASSSGRPSYNEQFF
>TRBJ2-1|TRBV9
CASSVVGATAEGQFF
>TRBJ2-6|TRBV12-3/TRBV12-4
CASSPDRGTGANVLTF
>TRBJ2-7|TRBV27
CASSHPPGQAVEQYF
>TRBJ2-7|TRBV27
CASSLGTGAAYEQYF
>TRBJ2-3|TRBV20-1
CSAYRDSAPADTQYF
>TRBJ1-2|TRBV19
CASSTEDPLSSSYTF
>TRBJ2-5|TRBV4-1
CASSLGDSSYQETQYF
>TRBJ2-3|TRBV24-1
CATSDRRRGLGTDTQYF
>TRBJ1-2|TRBV19
CASSIAEGLEGYTF
>TRBJ1-6|TRBV7-2
CASNEGAFTPLHF
>TRBJ1-2|TRBV25-1
CASSDAYGYTF
>TRBJ2-1|TRBV28
CASSFPTGFNEQFF
>TRBJ1-1|TRBV18
CASSPGDGYTEAFF
>TRBJ2-5|TRBV18
CASSLLASGETQYF
>TRBJ2-2|TRBV5-1
CASSSGTGRRSNTGELFF
>TRBJ2-7|TRBV28
CASSSLGGASGEQYF
>TRBJ1-4|TRBV12-3/TRBV12-4
CASSSPGTGQEKLFF
>TRBJ1-1|TRBV19
CASSEPGGTGAFF
>TRBJ2-3|TRBV10-3
CAISDTGGTDTQYF
>TRBJ2-3|TRBV7-3
CASSSPGGDTQYF
>TRBJ2-3|TRBV12-3/TRBV12-4
CASSASGRSTDTQYF
>TRBJ2-7|TRBV28
CASSQPGQYYEQYF
>TRBJ2-1|TRBV18
CASSPPPEPSYNEQFF
>TRBJ1-1|TRBV20-1
CSARERALNTEAFF
>TRBJ2-3|TRBV6-1
CASATSSGGADTQYF
>TRBJ2-7|TRBV13
CASSLGGSLYGQYF
>TRBJ2-2|TRBV14
CASSFTGTVRTGELFF
>TRBJ2-3|TRBV29-1
CSVVGSAASTDTQYF
>TRBJ2-7|TRBV7-9
CASSLSGTGIFEQYF
>TRBJ1-1|TRBV27
CATHRRNTEAFF